This TCR beta chain was identified in a study of tumor-infiltrating lymphocytes in primary liver carcinoma. For the study at large: Those sampled were patients whose primary liver carcinoma was treated by surgical resection. Tumor staging was T1-T3 N0M0; sizes spanned about 4.2 to 11 cm across.

Synthesis of TCR beta cDNA was carried out from about 500 ng total RNA with a constant-region primer. It was through three nested multiplex PCR rounds of slightly modified ARM-PCR that TCR beta libraries arose. TRBV1-TRBV30 forward primers paired with a C-beta reverse primer drove the first two PCR rounds, roughly 10 cycles each. TCRdb re-called the multiplex PCR reads with MiXCR, one entry per CDR3 protein. The sample shows over 250,000 distinct CDR3 sequences, roughly 60% of them seen only once. For blood RNA, unsorted whole blood served as the source, and germline DNA was extracted too. General observations from the study: Significantly greater top-250-clone fractions characterized tumors relative to blood (p = 0.039). There was no comparison of CD4+ and CD8+ repertoires, as samples were bulk unsorted.

Germline-derived CDR1 and CDR2 are MNHNS and SASEGT. The CDR3 consists of 16 residues. Worth noting for this clonotype: No antigen is known for it. The junction does not match germline at one end; this may be a read error.

This rearrangement joins TRBV6-1 to TRBJ2-6; D not resolved. This receptor was taken from a woman under 40 with primary liver carcinoma and hepatitis B virus infection. Source material: peripheral blood. Here the CDR3 reads CASNEGWRAGANVLTF. The CDR3 DNA reads TGTGCCAGCAATGAAGGGTGGAGAGCTGGGGCCAACGTCCTGACTTTC.